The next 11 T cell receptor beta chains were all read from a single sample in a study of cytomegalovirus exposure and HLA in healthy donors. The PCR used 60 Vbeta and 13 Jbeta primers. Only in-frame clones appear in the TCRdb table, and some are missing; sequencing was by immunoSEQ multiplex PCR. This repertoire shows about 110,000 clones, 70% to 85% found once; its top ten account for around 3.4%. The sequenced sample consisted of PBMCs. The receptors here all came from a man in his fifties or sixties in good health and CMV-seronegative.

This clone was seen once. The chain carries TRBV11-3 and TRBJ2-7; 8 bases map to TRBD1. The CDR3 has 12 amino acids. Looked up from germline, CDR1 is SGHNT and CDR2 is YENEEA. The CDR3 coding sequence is TGTGCCAGCAGCTCAGGGGACAGGACTCCCGTCGTC. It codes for CASSSGDRTPVV.

The CDR3 DNA reads TGTGCCAGCATGCTCGACAGGACGCCGGGAAAACTGTTTTTT. Translation: CASMLDRTPGKLFF. The chain employs TRBV2 and TRBJ1-4, with TRBD1 as a possible D gene (6 bases). V lost 7 bases and J 10 bases, leaving 19 bases between the germline ends. Germline CDR1 SNHLY, CDR2 FYNNEI. The CDR3 loop spans 14 amino acids.

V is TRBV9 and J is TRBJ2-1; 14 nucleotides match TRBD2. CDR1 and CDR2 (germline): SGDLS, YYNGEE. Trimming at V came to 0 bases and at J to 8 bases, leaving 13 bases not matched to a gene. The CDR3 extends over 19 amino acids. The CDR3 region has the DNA TGTGCCAGCAGCGTAGGACTAGCGGGGGGGCGTGTTTTTTGGGATGAGCAGTTCTTC. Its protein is CASSVGLAGGRVFWDEQFF.

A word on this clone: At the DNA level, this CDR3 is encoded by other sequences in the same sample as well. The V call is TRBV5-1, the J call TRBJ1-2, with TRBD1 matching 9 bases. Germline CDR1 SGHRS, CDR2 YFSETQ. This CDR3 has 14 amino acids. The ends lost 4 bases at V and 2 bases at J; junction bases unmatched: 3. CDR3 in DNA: TGCGCCAGCAGCCCCGGGACAGGGAACTATGGCTACACCTTC. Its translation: CASSPGTGNYGYTF.

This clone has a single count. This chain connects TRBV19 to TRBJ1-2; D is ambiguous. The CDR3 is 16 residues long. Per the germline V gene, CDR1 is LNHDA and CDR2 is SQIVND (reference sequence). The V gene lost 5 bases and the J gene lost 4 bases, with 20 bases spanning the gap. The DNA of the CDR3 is TGTGCCAGTAGTTTTTTGCCGGGAGGAGCAAGCTATGGCTACACCTTC. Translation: CASSFLPGGASYGYTF.

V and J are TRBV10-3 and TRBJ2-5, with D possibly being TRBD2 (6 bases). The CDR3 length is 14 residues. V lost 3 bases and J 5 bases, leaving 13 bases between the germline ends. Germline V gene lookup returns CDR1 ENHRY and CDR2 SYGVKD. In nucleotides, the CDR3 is TGTGCCATCAGTGACATGGAGGGAAAGGAGACCCAGTACTTC. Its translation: CAISDMEGKETQYF.

In nucleotides, the CDR3 is TGTGCCAGCAGTGGGGACTACTCAGCGAATGAGCAGTTCTTC. It specifies CASSGDYSANEQFF. The chain joins TRBV6-1 to TRBJ2-1; 7 nucleotides align to TRBD2. The ends lost 4 bases at V and 7 bases at J; junction bases unmatched: 7. Per germline, CDR1 MNHNS and CDR2 SASEGT. The CDR3 has 14 residues.

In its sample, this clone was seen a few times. The CDR3 DNA reads TGTGCCAGAAGCTGGGGGGGCCCATTTCTGATTGAAAAACTGTTTTTT. This gives the protein CARSWGGPFLIEKLFF. The gene calls are TRBV5-3 and TRBJ1-4, with D tentatively TRBD1 (6 bases). TRBV5-3 is flagged as an ORF with uncertain function. CDR3 length: 16 residues. Trimming pared 3 bases from V and 7 bases from J, leaving 19 bases between.

CDR3 in amino acids: CASSQAKFGADTQYF. Written as DNA, the CDR3 is TGTGCCAGCAGCCAGGCCAAATTCGGGGCAGATACGCAGTATTTT. V usage is TRBV4-2 and J usage is TRBJ2-3, with D perhaps TRBD2 (5 bases). CDR3 length: 15 residues. The V end was cut by 3 bases, the J end by 4 bases, with 14 bases between. Germline assignment: CDR1 LGHNA and CDR2 YNFKEQ.

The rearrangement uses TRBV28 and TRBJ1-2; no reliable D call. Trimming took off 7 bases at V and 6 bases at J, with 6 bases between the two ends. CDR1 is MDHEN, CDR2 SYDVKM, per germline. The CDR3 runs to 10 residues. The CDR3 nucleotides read TGTGCCAGCAAGAGGAATGGCTACACCTTC. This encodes CASKRNGYTF.

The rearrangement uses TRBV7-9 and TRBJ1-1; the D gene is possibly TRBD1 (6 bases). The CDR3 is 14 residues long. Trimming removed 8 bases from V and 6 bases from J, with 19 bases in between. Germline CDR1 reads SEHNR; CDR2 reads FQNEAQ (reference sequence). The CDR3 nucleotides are TGTGCCAGCGTCGAGGGGGGGCGTTCAGCTGAAGCTTTCTTT. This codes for CASVEGGRSAEAFF.